Listed below are T cell receptor beta chains from one sample, sequenced in a study of shared clonotypes between healthy human individuals. The data were produced by immunoSEQ multiplex PCR, yet TCRdb's version contains in-frame clones alone and is incomplete. The data show 2 million to 2.5 million clones, approximately 90% seen once. The sample comprised naive CD4+ T cells from PBMCs. The receptor source for this set is a man in his late teens or twenties in good health. Some clones in this sample may be carry-over from other donors' samples. CDR3s include the opening cysteine and the closing phenylalanine or tryptophan. D genes are given only for firm matches. Where a row states a size, it is once, few, many or the class of an expanded clone; other rows omit it.

v_gene: TRBV19; d_gene: -; abundance: few; j_gene: TRBJ2-2; CDR3aa: CASSLGGTNTGELFF; CDR3nt: TGTGCCAGTAGCCTAGGGGGAACGAACACCGGGGAGCTGTTTTTT
v_gene: TRBV6-5; d_gene: -; abundance: -; j_gene: TRBJ2-7; CDR3aa: CASSYAVGTAYEQYF; CDR3nt: TGTGCCAGCAGTTACGCGGTTGGGACCGCCTACGAGCAGTACTTC
v_gene: TRBV10-2; d_gene: TRBD2; abundance: -; j_gene: TRBJ2-3; CDR3aa: CASSTGTSGRAGGTDTQYF; CDR3nt: TGCGCCAGCAGCACCGGGACTAGCGGGAGGGCGGGGGGCACAGATACGCAGTATTTT
v_gene: TRBV7-2; d_gene: TRBD1; abundance: once; j_gene: TRBJ1-1; CDR3aa: CASSLLTGLNTEAFF; CDR3nt: TGTGCCAGCAGCTTGCTGACAGGGTTGAACACTGAAGCTTTCTTT
v_gene: TRBV5-4; d_gene: TRBD1; abundance: -; j_gene: TRBJ2-3; CDR3aa: CASSSTPGQRRTDTQYF; CDR3nt: TGTGCCAGCAGCTCGACCCCGGGACAGCGTCGCACAGATACGCAGTATTTT
v_gene: TRBV19; d_gene: TRBD2; abundance: -; j_gene: TRBJ2-3; CDR3aa: CASRRLAAADTQYF; CDR3nt: TGTGCCAGTAGACGACTAGCGGCCGCAGATACGCAGTATTTT
v_gene: TRBV27; d_gene: TRBD1; abundance: -; j_gene: TRBJ2-7; CDR3aa: CASSLKGQGATYEQYF; CDR3nt: TGTGCCAGCAGTTTAAAGGGGCAGGGGGCGACTTACGAGCAGTACTTC
v_gene: TRBV6-1; d_gene: -; abundance: -; j_gene: TRBJ2-7; CDR3aa: CASRVAGTATYEQYF; CDR3nt: TGTGCCAGCAGGGTAGCGGGGACAGCTACCTACGAGCAGTACTTC
v_gene: TRBV29-1; d_gene: -; abundance: once; j_gene: TRBJ1-1; CDR3aa: CRTVGVAGTEAFF; CDR3nt: TGCAGGACCGTGGGGGTTGCGGGAACTGAAGCTTTCTTT
v_gene: TRBV28; d_gene: -; abundance: -; j_gene: TRBJ1-2; CDR3aa: CASSPDSANYGYTF; CDR3nt: TGTGCCAGCAGCCCGGACTCTGCTAACTATGGCTACACCTTC
v_gene: TRBV2; d_gene: -; abundance: -; j_gene: TRBJ2-5; CDR3aa: CASLIAGRPQYF; CDR3nt: TGTGCCAGCCTCATCGCGGGACGGCCCCAGTACTTC
v_gene: TRBV28; d_gene: -; abundance: -; j_gene: TRBJ1-2; CDR3aa: CASSLVAGFVVGYTF; CDR3nt: TGTGCCAGCAGTTTAGTAGCGGGGTTCGTGGTAGGCTACACCTTC
v_gene: TRBV18; d_gene: TRBD1; abundance: once; j_gene: TRBJ1-1; CDR3aa: CASSQSSGGEAFF; CDR3nt: TGTGCCAGCTCACAATCCTCAGGGGGCGAAGCTTTCTTT
v_gene: TRBV28; d_gene: -; abundance: -; j_gene: TRBJ1-4; CDR3aa: CASSLGGINEKLFF; CDR3nt: TGTGCCAGCAGTTTAGGGGGGATTAATGAAAAACTGTTTTTT
v_gene: TRBV6-1; d_gene: -; abundance: -; j_gene: TRBJ1-3; CDR3aa: CASSARQLTSGNTIYF; CDR3nt: TGTGCCAGCAGTGCGCGACAGTTAACCTCTGGAAACACCATATATTTT
v_gene: TRBV5-4; d_gene: TRBD1; abundance: -; j_gene: TRBJ1-2; CDR3aa: CASSPGTGDRGWGYTF; CDR3nt: TGTGCCAGCAGCCCTGGAACAGGCGACAGGGGGTGGGGCTACACCTTC
v_gene: TRBV5-1; d_gene: TRBD2; abundance: -; j_gene: TRBJ2-1; CDR3aa: CASSLNTLAGYNEQFF; CDR3nt: TGCGCCAGCAGCTTAAACACACTAGCGGGTTACAATGAGCAGTTCTTC
v_gene: TRBV18; d_gene: TRBD1; abundance: -; j_gene: TRBJ1-3; CDR3aa: CASSPRPGQGALVAGNTIYF; CDR3nt: TGTGCCAGCTCACCACGGCCGGGACAGGGGGCCCTGGTAGCTGGAAACACCATATATTTT
v_gene: TRBV6-5; d_gene: -; abundance: -; j_gene: TRBJ2-3; CDR3aa: CASRPGPSDTQYF; CDR3nt: TGTGCCAGCAGGCCCGGCCCTTCGGATACGCAGTATTTT
v_gene: TRBV7-2; d_gene: -; abundance: -; j_gene: TRBJ2-1; CDR3aa: CASSENSDPANEQFF; CDR3nt: TGTGCCAGCAGCGAAAACAGCGACCCGGCCAATGAGCAGTTCTTC
v_gene: TRBV7-8; d_gene: TRBD2; abundance: once; j_gene: TRBJ2-2; CDR3aa: CASSLEAREALTGELFF; CDR3nt: TGTGCCAGCAGCTTAGAGGCGCGGGAGGCCCTCACCGGGGAGCTGTTTTTT
v_gene: TRBV5-1; d_gene: -; abundance: -; j_gene: TRBJ2-5; CDR3aa: CASSLVAGTEETQYF; CDR3nt: TGCGCCAGCAGCTTGGTGGCGGGAACGGAAGAGACCCAGTACTTC
v_gene: TRBV11-3; d_gene: TRBD2; abundance: -; j_gene: TRBJ2-1; CDR3aa: CASSLEGLAGAGEQFF; CDR3nt: TGTGCCAGCAGCTTAGAGGGACTAGCGGGAGCAGGGGAGCAGTTCTTC
v_gene: TRBV5-3; d_gene: -; abundance: -; j_gene: TRBJ1-4; CDR3aa: CARRLEEKLFF; CDR3nt: TGTGCCAGAAGATTGGAGGAAAAACTGTTTTTT
v_gene: TRBV28; d_gene: TRBD1; abundance: -; j_gene: TRBJ1-1; CDR3aa: CASSSPGQATEAFF; CDR3nt: TGTGCCAGCAGTTCTCCTGGACAGGCAACCGAAGCTTTCTTT
v_gene: TRBV2; d_gene: -; abundance: -; j_gene: TRBJ1-5; CDR3aa: CASSPNSNQPQHF; CDR3nt: TGTGCCAGCAGCCCTAATAGCAATCAGCCCCAGCATTTT
v_gene: TRBV7-9; d_gene: -; abundance: -; j_gene: TRBJ1-4; CDR3aa: CASSPRIGPGDEKLFF; CDR3nt: TGTGCCAGCAGCCCACGGATTGGTCCAGGGGATGAAAAACTGTTTTTT
v_gene: TRBV14; d_gene: -; abundance: -; j_gene: TRBJ2-1; CDR3aa: CASSPGLSSYNEQFF; CDR3nt: TGTGCCAGCAGCCCGGGACTTAGCTCCTACAATGAGCAGTTCTTC
v_gene: TRBV6-5; d_gene: TRBD1; abundance: few; j_gene: TRBJ2-7; CDR3aa: CASSRQGAPYEQYF; CDR3nt: TGTGCCAGCAGCAGACAGGGAGCACCCTACGAGCAGTACTTC
v_gene: TRBV7-9; d_gene: TRBD1; abundance: -; j_gene: TRBJ2-5; CDR3aa: CASSTGTGEETQYF; CDR3nt: TGTGCCAGCAGCACCGGGACAGGGGAAGAGACCCAGTACTTC
v_gene: TRBV10-3; d_gene: TRBD2; abundance: -; j_gene: TRBJ2-2; CDR3aa: CAISGGMLAAANTGELFF; CDR3nt: TGTGCCATCAGTGGGGGAATGCTAGCGGCTGCGAACACCGGGGAGCTGTTTTTT
v_gene: TRBV10-3; d_gene: -; abundance: -; j_gene: TRBJ1-1; CDR3aa: CAIQSPLTGTEAFF; CDR3nt: TGTGCCATCCAGTCGCCACTAACGGGAACTGAAGCTTTCTTT
v_gene: TRBV7-2; d_gene: TRBD2; abundance: -; j_gene: TRBJ2-7; CDR3aa: CASSSTTAGLARYEQYF; CDR3nt: TGTGCCAGCAGCTCCACTACGGCCGGACTAGCGCGCTACGAGCAGTACTTC
v_gene: TRBV18; d_gene: TRBD1; abundance: -; j_gene: TRBJ2-7; CDR3aa: CASSPGTGAYEQYF; CDR3nt: TGTGCCAGCTCACCGGGGACAGGGGCATACGAGCAGTACTTC
v_gene: TRBV28; d_gene: -; abundance: -; j_gene: TRBJ2-7; CDR3aa: CASTPGGLYEQYF; CDR3nt: TGTGCCAGCACCCCCGGGGGGCTCTACGAGCAGTACTTC
v_gene: TRBV5-1; d_gene: TRBD1; abundance: -; j_gene: TRBJ2-5; CDR3aa: CASSLGRGYEETQYF; CDR3nt: TGCGCCAGCAGCTTGGGCAGGGGGTACGAAGAGACCCAGTACTTC
v_gene: TRBV18; d_gene: -; abundance: -; j_gene: TRBJ1-2; CDR3aa: CASSPYTGSDGYTF; CDR3nt: TGTGCCAGCTCACCCTACACAGGGAGCGATGGCTACACCTTC
v_gene: TRBV28; d_gene: TRBD1; abundance: -; j_gene: TRBJ1-5; CDR3aa: CASTQGGGNQPQHF; CDR3nt: TGTGCCAGCACCCAGGGGGGGGGCAATCAGCCCCAGCATTTT
v_gene: TRBV7-3; d_gene: -; abundance: -; j_gene: TRBJ2-5; CDR3aa: CASSRSHQGLETQYF; CDR3nt: TGTGCCAGCAGCCGTTCCCATCAGGGGCTGGAGACCCAGTACTTC
v_gene: TRBV28; d_gene: TRBD1; abundance: once; j_gene: TRBJ2-5; CDR3aa: CASSFLRQGWGTQYF; CDR3nt: TGTGCCAGCAGTTTCCTGAGACAGGGGTGGGGGACCCAGTACTTC
v_gene: TRBV4-1; d_gene: -; abundance: -; j_gene: TRBJ2-7; CDR3aa: CASSQVLVKEPGYEQYF; CDR3nt: TGCGCCAGCAGCCAAGTGTTGGTTAAGGAACCCGGCTACGAGCAGTACTTC